This T cell receptor beta chain was recovered during a study of blood T cell repertoires in COVID-19. Trimming at V came to 1 base and at J to 5 bases, leaving 9 bases not matched to a gene. Per germline, CDR1 WNHNN and CDR2 SYGVQD (reference sequence). CDR3 length: 18 amino acids. Clones were sequenced by immunoSEQ multiplex PCR, and TCRdb holds only the in-frame ones, with some missing. The sample contains 150,000 or so clones, more than 80% of which appear only once. Sequenced input: peripheral blood. This clonotype originated in a man in his late teens or twenties with COVID-19, enrolled during active disease. The chain has TRBV10-1 and TRBJ1-5; 12 bases are a match to TRBD1. The CDR3 is CASSEFGTGGRNYQPQHF. CDR3 coding DNA: TGCGCCAGCAGTGAGTTCGGGACAGGGGGCCGAAACTATCAGCCCCAGCATTTT.